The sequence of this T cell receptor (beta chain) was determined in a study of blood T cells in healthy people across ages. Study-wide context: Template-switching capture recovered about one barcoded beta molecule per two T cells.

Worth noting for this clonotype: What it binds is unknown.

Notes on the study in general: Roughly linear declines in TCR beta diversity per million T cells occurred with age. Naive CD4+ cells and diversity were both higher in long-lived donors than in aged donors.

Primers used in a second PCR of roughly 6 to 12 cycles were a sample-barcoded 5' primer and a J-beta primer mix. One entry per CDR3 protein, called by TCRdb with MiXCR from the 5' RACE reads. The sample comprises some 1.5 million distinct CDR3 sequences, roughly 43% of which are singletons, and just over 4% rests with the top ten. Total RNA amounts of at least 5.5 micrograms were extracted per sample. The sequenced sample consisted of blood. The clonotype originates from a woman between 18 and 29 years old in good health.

The CDR3 region is CASSGTARDTEAFF. DNA for the CDR3: TGTGCCAGCAGTGGGACAGCAAGGGACACTGAAGCTTTCTTT. The V gene is TRBV2, the J gene TRBJ1-1; D may be TRBD1 (6 bases). The length of the CDR3 is 14 residues. Germline values: CDR1 SNHLY, CDR2 FYNNEI. V gave up 4 bases and J gave up 3 bases, with 12 bases separating them.